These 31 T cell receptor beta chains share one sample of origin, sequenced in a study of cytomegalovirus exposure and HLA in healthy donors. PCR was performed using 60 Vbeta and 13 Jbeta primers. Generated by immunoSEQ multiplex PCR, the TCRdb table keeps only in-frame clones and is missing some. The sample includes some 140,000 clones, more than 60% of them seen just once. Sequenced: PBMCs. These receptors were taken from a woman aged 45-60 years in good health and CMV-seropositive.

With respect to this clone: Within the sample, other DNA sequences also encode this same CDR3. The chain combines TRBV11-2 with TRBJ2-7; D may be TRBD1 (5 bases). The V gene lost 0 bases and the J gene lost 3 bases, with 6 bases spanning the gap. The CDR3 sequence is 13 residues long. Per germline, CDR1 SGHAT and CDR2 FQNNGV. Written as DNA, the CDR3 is TGTGCCAGCAGCTTAGACAGGGACTACGAGCAGTACTTC. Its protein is CASSLDRDYEQYF.

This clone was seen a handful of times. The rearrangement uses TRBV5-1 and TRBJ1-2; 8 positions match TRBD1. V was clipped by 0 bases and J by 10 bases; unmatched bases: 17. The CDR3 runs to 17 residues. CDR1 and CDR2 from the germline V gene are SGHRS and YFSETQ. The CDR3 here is CASSLASGGPAASTYTF. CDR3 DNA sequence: TGCGCCAGCAGCTTGGCGTCAGGGGGCCCCGCGGCCTCTACCTACACCTTC. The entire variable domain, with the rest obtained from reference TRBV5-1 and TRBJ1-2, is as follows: KAGVTQTPRYLIKTRGQQVTLSCSPISGHRSVSWYQQTPGQGLQFLFEYFSETQRNKGNFPGRFSGRQFSNSRSEMNVSTLELGDSALYLCASSLASGGPAASTYTFGSGTRLTVV.

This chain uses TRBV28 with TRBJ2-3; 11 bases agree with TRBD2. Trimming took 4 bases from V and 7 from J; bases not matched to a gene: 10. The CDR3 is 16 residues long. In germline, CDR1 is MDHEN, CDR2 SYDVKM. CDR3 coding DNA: TGTGCCAGCAGTTACGGGGGGATAGCGGGGGGGAATACGCAGTATTTT. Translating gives CASSYGGIAGGNTQYF. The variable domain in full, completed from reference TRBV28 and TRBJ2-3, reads DVKVTQSSRYLVKRTGEKVFLECVQDMDHENMFWYRQDPGLGLRLIYFSYDVKMKEKGDIPEGYSVSREKKERFSLILESASTNQTSMYLCASSYGGIAGGNTQYFGPGTRLTVL.

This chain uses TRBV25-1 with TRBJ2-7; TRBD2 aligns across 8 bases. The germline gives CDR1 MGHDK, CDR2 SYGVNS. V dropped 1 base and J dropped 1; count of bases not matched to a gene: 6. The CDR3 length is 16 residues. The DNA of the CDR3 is TGTGCCAGCAGTGAATCGGGGGGGATCGGGTCCTACGAGCAGTACTTC. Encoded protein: CASSESGGIGSYEQYF.

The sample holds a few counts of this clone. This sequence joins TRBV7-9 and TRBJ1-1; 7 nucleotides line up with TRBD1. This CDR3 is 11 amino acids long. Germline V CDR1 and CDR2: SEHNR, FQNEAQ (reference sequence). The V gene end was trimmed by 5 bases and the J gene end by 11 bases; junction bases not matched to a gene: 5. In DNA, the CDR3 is TGTGCCAGCAGCCAACAGGGGATGGCTTTCTTT. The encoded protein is CASSQQGMAFF.

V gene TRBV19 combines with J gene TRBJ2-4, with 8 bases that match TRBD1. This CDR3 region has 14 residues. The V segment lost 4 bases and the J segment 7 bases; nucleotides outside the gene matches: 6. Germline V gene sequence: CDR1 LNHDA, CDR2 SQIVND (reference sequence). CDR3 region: CASSSQGARNIQYF. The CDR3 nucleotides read TGTGCCAGTAGTAGCCAGGGGGCGAGGAACATTCAGTACTTC.

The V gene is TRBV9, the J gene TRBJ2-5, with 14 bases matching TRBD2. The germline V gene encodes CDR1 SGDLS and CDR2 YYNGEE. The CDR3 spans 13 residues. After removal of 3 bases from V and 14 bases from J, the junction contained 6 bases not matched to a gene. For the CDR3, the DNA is TGTGCCAGCAGCGGGGGACTAGCGGGGGCCCCATACTTC. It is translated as CASSGGLAGAPYF.

Written as DNA, the CDR3 is TGCGCCAGCAGCCGGGAGTACGACACTGAAGCTTTCTTT. This translates into CASSREYDTEAFF. The rearrangement uses TRBV4-3 and TRBJ1-1; no clear D gene. With 4 bases removed from V and 3 bases from J, the gap between germline ends came to 9 bases. The CDR3 loop spans 13 amino acids. Looked up from germline, CDR1 is LGHNA and CDR2 is YSLEER.

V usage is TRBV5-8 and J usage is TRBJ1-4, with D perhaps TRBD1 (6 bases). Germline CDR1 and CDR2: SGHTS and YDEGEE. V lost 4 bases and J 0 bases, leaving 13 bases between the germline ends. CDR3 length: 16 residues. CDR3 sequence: CASSRRTAATNEKLFF. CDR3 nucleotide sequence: TGTGCCAGCAGCCGTCGGACAGCTGCAACTAATGAAAAACTGTTTTTT.

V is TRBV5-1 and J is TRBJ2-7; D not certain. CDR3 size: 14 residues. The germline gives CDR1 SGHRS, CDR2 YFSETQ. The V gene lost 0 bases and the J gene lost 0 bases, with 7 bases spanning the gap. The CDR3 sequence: CASSLEQLSYEQYF. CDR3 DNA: TGCGCCAGCAGCTTGGAACAGCTCTCCTACGAGCAGTACTTC.

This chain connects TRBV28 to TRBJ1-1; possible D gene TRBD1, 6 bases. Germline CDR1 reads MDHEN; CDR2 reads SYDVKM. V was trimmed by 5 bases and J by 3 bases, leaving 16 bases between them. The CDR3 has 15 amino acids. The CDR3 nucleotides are TGTGCCAGCAGTAAACCAAGGACAGCGTACACTGAAGCTTTCTTT. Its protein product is CASSKPRTAYTEAFF.

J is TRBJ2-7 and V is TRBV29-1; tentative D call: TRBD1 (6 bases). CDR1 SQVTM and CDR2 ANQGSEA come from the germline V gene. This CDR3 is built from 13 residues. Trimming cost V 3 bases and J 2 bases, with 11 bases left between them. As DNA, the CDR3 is TGCAGCGTTGAGGGACAAGCCGCCTACGAGCAGTACTTC. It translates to CSVEGQAAYEQYF.

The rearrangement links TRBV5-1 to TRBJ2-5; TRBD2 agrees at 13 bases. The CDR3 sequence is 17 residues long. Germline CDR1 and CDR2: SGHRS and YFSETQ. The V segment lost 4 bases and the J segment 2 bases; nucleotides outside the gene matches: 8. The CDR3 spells CASSPGLAGVEQETQYF. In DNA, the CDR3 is TGCGCCAGCAGCCCAGGACTAGCGGGGGTAGAGCAAGAGACCCAGTACTTC.

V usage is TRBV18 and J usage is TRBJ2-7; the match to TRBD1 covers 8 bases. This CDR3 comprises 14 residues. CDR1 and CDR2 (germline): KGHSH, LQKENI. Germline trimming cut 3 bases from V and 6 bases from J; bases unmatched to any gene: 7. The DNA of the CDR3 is TGTGCCAGCTCACCGCTGACAGGGGCTGCCGAGCAGTACTTC. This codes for CASSPLTGAAEQYF.

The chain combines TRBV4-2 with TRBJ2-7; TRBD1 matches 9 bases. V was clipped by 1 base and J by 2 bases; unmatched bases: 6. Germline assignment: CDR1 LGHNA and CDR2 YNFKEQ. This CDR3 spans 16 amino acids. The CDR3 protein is CASSQVRQGDTYEQYF. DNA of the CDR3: TGTGCCAGCAGCCAAGTGAGACAGGGGGATACCTACGAGCAGTACTTC.

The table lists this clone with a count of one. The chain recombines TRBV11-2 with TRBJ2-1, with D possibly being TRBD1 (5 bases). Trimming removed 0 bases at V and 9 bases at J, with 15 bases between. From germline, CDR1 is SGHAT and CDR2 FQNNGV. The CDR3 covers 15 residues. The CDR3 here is CASSLEMGLSGEQFF. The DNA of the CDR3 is TGTGCCAGCAGCTTAGAAATGGGGCTTAGTGGTGAGCAGTTCTTC.

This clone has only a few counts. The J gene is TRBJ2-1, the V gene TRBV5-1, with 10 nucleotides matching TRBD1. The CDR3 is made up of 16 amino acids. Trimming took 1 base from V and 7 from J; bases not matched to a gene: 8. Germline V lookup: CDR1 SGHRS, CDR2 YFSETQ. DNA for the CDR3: TGCGCCAGCAGCTTGAGACAGGGGGCGAGTGAAAATGAGCAGTTCTTC. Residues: CASSLRQGASENEQFF.

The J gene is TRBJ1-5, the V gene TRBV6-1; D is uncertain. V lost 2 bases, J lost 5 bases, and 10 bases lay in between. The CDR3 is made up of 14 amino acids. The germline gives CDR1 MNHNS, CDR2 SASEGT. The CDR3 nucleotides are TGTGCCAGCAGTGAAATCCAGGTCCATCAGCCCCAGCATTTT. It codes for CASSEIQVHQPQHF.

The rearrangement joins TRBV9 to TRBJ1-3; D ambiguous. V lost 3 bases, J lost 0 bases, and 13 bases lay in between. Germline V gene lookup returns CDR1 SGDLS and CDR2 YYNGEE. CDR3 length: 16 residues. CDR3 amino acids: CASSDQVGYSGNTIYF. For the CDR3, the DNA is TGTGCCAGCAGCGACCAGGTTGGGTACTCTGGAAACACCATATATTTT.

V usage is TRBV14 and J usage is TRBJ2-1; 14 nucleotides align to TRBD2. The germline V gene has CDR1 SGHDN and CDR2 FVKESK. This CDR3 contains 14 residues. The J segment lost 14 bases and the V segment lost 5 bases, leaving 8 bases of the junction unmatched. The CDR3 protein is CASSSRLAGGSEFF. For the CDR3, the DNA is TGTGCCAGCAGCTCACGACTAGCGGGGGGGTCGGAGTTCTTC.

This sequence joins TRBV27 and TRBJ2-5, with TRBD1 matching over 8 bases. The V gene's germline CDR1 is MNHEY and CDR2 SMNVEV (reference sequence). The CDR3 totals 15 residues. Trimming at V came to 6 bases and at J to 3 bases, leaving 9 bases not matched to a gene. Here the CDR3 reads CASRFFGTGEETQYF. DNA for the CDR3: TGTGCCAGCAGATTCTTCGGGACAGGTGAAGAGACCCAGTACTTC.

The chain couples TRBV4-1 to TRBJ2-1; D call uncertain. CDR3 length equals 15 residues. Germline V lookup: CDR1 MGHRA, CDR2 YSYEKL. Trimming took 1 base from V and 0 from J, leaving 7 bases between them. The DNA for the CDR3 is TGCGCCAGCAGCCAAGGACAAAGCTCCTACAATGAGCAGTTCTTC. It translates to CASSQGQSSYNEQFF.

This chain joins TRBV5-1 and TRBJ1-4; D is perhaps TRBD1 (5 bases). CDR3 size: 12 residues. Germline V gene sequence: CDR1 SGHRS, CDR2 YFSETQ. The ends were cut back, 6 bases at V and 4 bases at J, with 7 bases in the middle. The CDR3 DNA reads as TGCGCCAGCACCAGGGATAATGAAAAACTGTTTTTT. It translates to CASTRDNEKLFF.

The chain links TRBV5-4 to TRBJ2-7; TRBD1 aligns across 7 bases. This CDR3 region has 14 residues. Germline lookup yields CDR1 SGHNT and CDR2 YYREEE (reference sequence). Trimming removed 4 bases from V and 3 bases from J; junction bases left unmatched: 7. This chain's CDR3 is CASSLGQNYYEQYF. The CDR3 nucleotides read TGTGCCAGCAGCCTGGGACAGAATTACTACGAGCAGTACTTC.

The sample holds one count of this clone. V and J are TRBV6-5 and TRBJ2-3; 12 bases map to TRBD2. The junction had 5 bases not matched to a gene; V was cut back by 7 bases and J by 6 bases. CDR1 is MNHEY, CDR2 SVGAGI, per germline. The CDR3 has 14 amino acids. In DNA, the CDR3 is TGTGCCAGCAAGGCTAGCGGGGGGGCGGATACGCAGTATTTT. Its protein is CASKASGGADTQYF.

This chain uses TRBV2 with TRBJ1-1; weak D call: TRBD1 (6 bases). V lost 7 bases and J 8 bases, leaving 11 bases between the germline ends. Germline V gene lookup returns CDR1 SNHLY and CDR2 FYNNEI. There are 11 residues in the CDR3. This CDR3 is CASIGQGEAFF. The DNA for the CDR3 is TGTGCCAGCATCGGTCAGGGGGAAGCTTTCTTT.

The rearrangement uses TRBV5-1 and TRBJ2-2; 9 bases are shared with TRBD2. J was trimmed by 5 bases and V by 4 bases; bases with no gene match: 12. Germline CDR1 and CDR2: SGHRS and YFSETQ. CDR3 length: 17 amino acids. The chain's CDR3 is CASSGSSGLARTGELFF. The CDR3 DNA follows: TGCGCCAGCAGCGGGAGCTCCGGACTAGCGCGAACCGGGGAGCTGTTTTTT.

The CDR3 coding sequence is TGTGCCAGCAAACAGGGTCTTGGAGCCAAAAACATTCAGTACTTC. It is translated as CASKQGLGAKNIQYF. The chain uses TRBV28 and TRBJ2-4, with D possibly matching TRBD1 (6 bases). The ends were cut back, 7 bases at V and 0 bases at J, with 13 bases in the middle. Per the germline V gene, CDR1 is MDHEN and CDR2 is SYDVKM. The CDR3 is made up of 15 amino acids.

The CDR3: CASSQTGGSAEAFF. The CDR3 nucleotides read TGTGCCAGTAGTCAAACAGGGGGTTCGGCTGAAGCTTTCTTT. The rearrangement joins TRBV19 to TRBJ1-1; 8 nucleotides align to TRBD1. The CDR3 covers 14 residues. Trimming removed 5 bases from V and 6 bases from J; junction bases left unmatched: 8. Germline CDR1 and CDR2: LNHDA and SQIVND (reference sequence).

In DNA, the CDR3 is TGTGCCTGGAGCTCAGGGGGCAACCAAGCTTTCTTT. Translation: CAWSSGGNQAFF. The J gene is TRBJ1-1, the V gene TRBV30, with 8 bases that match TRBD1. The V and J ends lost 3 bases and 9 bases, in that order; junction bases with no gene match: 6. CDR3 length equals 12 residues. Germline CDR1 and CDR2: GTSNPN and SVGIG (reference sequence). Drawing the rest from reference TRBV30 and TRBJ1-1, the complete variable domain is SQTIHQWPATLVQPVGSPLSLECTVEGTSNPNLYWYRQAAGRGLQLLFYSVGIGQISSEVPQNLSASRPQDRQFILSSKKLLLSDSGFYLCAWSSGGNQAFFGQGTRLTVV.

CDR3 residues: CASTRTGESNQPQHF. CDR3 nucleotides: TGTGCCAGCACCCGGACAGGAGAGAGCAATCAGCCCCAGCATTTT. The rearrangement uses TRBV6-1 and TRBJ1-5; 7 bases agree with TRBD1. CDR3 length: 15 residues. In germline, CDR1 is MNHNS, CDR2 SASEGT. The junction had 7 bases not matched to a gene; V was cut back by 7 bases and J by 1 base.